Included here is one T cell receptor beta chain sequence, with context. The antigen remains undetermined. Sequencing used immunoSEQ multiplex PCR; TCRdb keeps in-frame clones, though not all of them. Of approximately 90,000 clones listed, approximately 88% are singletons. The data were taken from a study of T cell responses to AZD1222 COVID-19 vaccine. Across the study: Second-dose timings of about 4 or about 12 weeks were pooled. Findings and limits, study-wide: CD4 TCRs covered the whole spike, strongest at regions 160-218 and 743-854.

This CDR3 comprises 15 residues. Germline V CDR1 and CDR2: SEHNR, FQNEAQ (reference sequence). V was clipped by 5 bases and J by 7 bases, with 20 bases between them. This sequence was found in an adult in good health. The rearrangement joins TRBV7-9 to TRBJ1-1; maybe TRBD1 (5 bases). The source was peripheral blood, collected on day 0 of AZD1222 vaccination. The CDR3 bases are TGTGCCAGCAGCCCCCGAGTGCAGGGAACGGGTGAAGCTTTCTTT. Amino acids: CASSPRVQGTGEAFF.